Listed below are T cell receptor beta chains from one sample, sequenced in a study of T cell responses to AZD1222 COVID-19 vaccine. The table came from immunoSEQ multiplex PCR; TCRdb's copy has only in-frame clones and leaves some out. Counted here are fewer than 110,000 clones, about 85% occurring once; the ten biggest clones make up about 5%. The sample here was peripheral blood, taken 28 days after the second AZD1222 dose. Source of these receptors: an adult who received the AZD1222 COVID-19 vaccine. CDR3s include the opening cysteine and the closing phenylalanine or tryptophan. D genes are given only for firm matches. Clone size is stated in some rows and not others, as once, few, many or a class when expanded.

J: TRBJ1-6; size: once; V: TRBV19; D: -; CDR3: CASSMEAGSPLHF; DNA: TGTGCCAGTAGTATGGAGGCGGGTTCACCCCTCCACTTT
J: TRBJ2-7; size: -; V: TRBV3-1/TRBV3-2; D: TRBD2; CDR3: CASSQATGGPYEQYF; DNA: TGTGCCAGCAGCCAAGCGACGGGGGGGCCCTACGAGCAGTACTTC
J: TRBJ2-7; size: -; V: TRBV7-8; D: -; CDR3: CASSWGTSSSYEQYF; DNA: TGTGCCAGCAGCTGGGGGACTTCGAGCTCCTACGAGCAGTACTTC
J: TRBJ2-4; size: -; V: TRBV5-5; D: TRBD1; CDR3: CASSLKGQGHIQYF; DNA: TGTGCCAGCAGCTTGAAGGGACAGGGGCACATTCAGTACTTC
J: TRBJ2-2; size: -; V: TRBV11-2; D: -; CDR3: CASSFREAGELFF; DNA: TGTGCCAGCAGCTTTAGGGAAGCCGGGGAGCTGTTTTTT
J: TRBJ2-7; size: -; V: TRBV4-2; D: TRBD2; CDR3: CASSPLWEGVNEQYF; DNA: TGTGCCAGCAGCCCCCTCTGGGAGGGCGTCAACGAGCAGTACTTC
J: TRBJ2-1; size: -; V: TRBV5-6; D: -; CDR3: CASSYGGARNEQFF; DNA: TGTGCCAGCAGCTATGGGGGCGCTCGTAATGAGCAGTTCTTC
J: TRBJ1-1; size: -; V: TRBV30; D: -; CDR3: CAWSGGRQAEAFF; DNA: TGTGCCTGGAGCGGAGGGCGGCAGGCTGAAGCTTTCTTT
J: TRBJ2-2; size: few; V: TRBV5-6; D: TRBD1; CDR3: CASSLDRGTGELFF; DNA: TGTGCCAGCAGCCTAGACAGGGGTACCGGGGAGCTGTTTTTT
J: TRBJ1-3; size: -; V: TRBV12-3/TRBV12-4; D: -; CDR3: CASSLSGGNTIYF; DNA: TGTGCCAGCAGTTTAAGTGGTGGAAACACCATATATTTT
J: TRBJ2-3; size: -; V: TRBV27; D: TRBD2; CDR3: CASSLGLADFTDTQYF; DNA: TGTGCCAGCAGTTTGGGACTAGCGGATTTCACAGATACGCAGTATTTT
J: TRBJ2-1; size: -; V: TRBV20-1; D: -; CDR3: CSASYRGGFNEQFF; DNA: TGCAGTGCTAGTTACAGGGGAGGCTTCAATGAGCAGTTCTTC
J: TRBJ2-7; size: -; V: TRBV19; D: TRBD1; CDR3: CASSPHAGQGDTYEQYF; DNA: TGTGCCAGTAGTCCCCATGCGGGACAGGGGGACACCTACGAGCAGTACTTC
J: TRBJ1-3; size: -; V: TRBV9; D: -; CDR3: CASSGGPSGSNTIYF; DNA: TGTGCCAGCAGTGGCGGACCGTCGGGGTCTAACACCATATATTTT
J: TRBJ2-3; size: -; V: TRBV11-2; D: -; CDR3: CASSFIRDTQYF; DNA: TGTGCCAGCAGCTTTATCAGGGATACGCAGTATTTT
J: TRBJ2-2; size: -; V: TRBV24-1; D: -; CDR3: CATSDLVGRGTGELFF; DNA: TGTGCCACCAGTGATTTGGTGGGGCGCGGGACCGGGGAGCTGTTTTTT